These T cell receptor beta chains were read from a single sample in a study of T cells after yellow fever vaccination. TCRdb reprocessed the 5' RACE reads with MiXCR, giving one entry per CDR3 protein. The sample consists of under 55,000 distinct CDR3 sequences, 5% to 8.5% of them appearing once. Specimen: CD8+ T cells not binding an NS4B(214-222) dextramer, sorted from PBMCs, collected approximately 40 days after the first yellow fever vaccination. Every receptor here comes from a man between 18 and 29 years old who received the YFV17D yellow fever vaccine. CDR3s include the opening cysteine and the closing phenylalanine or tryptophan. D genes are given only for firm matches. Only part of the rows carry a size: once, few, many, or a class if the clone is expanded.

d_call clone_size j_call v_call cdr3_aa cdr3_nt
- - TRBJ1-1 TRBV29-1 CSGGGVRNTEAFF TGCAGCGGTGGGGGGGTAAGGAACACTGAAGCTTTCTTT
- few TRBJ2-7 TRBV6-5 CASSYEVSGQGKHYEQYF TGTGCCAGCAGTTACGAGGTCTCTGGTCAGGGTAAGCACTACGAGCAGTACTTC
- - TRBJ1-4 TRBV20-1 CSARAVRNNEKLFF TGCAGTGCTAGAGCGGTCAGAAACAATGAAAAACTGTTTTTT
- many TRBJ2-7 TRBV7-2 CASSLGRGGYEQYF TGTGCCAGCAGCTTAGGCCGAGGGGGGTACGAGCAGTACTTC
TRBD1 many TRBJ1-3 TRBV5-5 CASSSTGVRDTIYF TGTGCCAGCAGCTCCACAGGGGTCCGGGACACCATATATTTT
TRBD2 many TRBJ2-1 TRBV3-1 CASSLFASGRIDEQFF TGTGCCAGCAGCCTATTCGCTAGCGGGCGTATCGATGAGCAGTTCTTC
TRBD1 few TRBJ1-2 TRBV7-9 CASIPDRAGF TGTGCCAGCATCCCGGACAGGGCGGGCTTC
TRBD1 many TRBJ2-3 TRBV27 CASSLRDRGLHTQYF TGTGCCAGCAGTTTACGGGACAGGGGGTTACATACGCAGTATTTT
- many TRBJ2-1 TRBV4-1 CASSQDTYVNEQFF TGCGCCAGCAGCCAAGATACGTACGTCAATGAGCAGTTCTTC
- - TRBJ1-1 TRBV4-1 CASSQDHPEAFF TGCGCCAGCAGCCAAGATCACCCTGAAGCTTTCTTT
- many TRBJ2-1 TRBV29-1 CSAVALYNEQFF TGCAGCGCTGTGGCCCTCTACAATGAGCAGTTCTTC
- many TRBJ2-2 TRBV5-1 CASSLGQFNTGELFF TGCGCCAGCAGCTTGGGACAGTTTAACACCGGGGAGCTGTTTTTT
- few TRBJ1-5 TRBV7-6 CASSLLPGQPQHF TGTGCCAGCAGCTTATTGCCGGGACAGCCCCAGCATTTT